What follows is one T cell receptor (beta chain) and its context. The antigen is unknown. This sample is drawn from a study of shared clonotypes between healthy human individuals. Regarding the study as a whole: Compared with clonotypes that all four donors shared, non-shared clonotypes had lower generation probabilities.

The repertoire was sequenced with immunoSEQ multiplex PCR; TCRdb's copy has only in-frame clones and lacks some. Found here are hundreds of thousands of clones, 96% of them singletons; the top ten hold 0.06%. In germline, CDR1 is MGHRA, CDR2 YSYEKL. The CDR3 spans 16 residues. Deletions cut 0 bases from V and 2 bases from J, with 13 bases between. The material sequenced was naive CD4+ T cells sorted from blood. Subset in this sample: CD45RA+ positively selected. The chain has TRBV4-1 and TRBJ2-5; a weak D match, TRBD1 (6 bases). This clonotype was sampled from a woman younger than 45 in good health. CDR3 amino acids: CASSQEGLRGQETQYF. As DNA, the CDR3 is TGCGCCAGCAGCCAAGAAGGTCTCAGGGGACAAGAGACCCAGTACTTC.